The rows below give T cell receptor beta chains drawn from one sample of a study of shared clonotypes between healthy human individuals. This table comes from immunoSEQ multiplex PCR, and its TCRdb copy is limited to in-frame clones, with some not included. Counted here are about 610,000 clones, 95% to 98% occurring once; the ten biggest clones make up approximately 0.057%. Sequencing was done on a sample of naive CD4+ T cells sorted from blood. The origin of the receptors is a woman between 25 and 40 years old in good health. CDR3s include the opening cysteine and the closing phenylalanine or tryptophan. Each record gives: V gene, D gene, CDR3 protein. D genes are given only for firm matches.

v_call: TRBV21-1; d_call: NA; cdr3_aa: CASSKAGEKFSNQPQHF
v_call: TRBV27; d_call: NA; cdr3_aa: CASSLFFPGKNTEAFF
v_call: TRBV28; d_call: NA; cdr3_aa: CASSLSGQFDEAFF
v_call: TRBV2; d_call: TRBD2; cdr3_aa: CASSVGLAGGGQYF
v_call: TRBV4-1; d_call: TRBD2; cdr3_aa: CASSQDQRGKSTDTQYF
v_call: TRBV19; d_call: TRBD1; cdr3_aa: CASTRDSLMYEQFF
v_call: TRBV9; d_call: TRBD2; cdr3_aa: CASSFRQGTSGTNEQFF
v_call: TRBV28; d_call: NA; cdr3_aa: CASTPSRERTQYF
v_call: TRBV5-1; d_call: NA; cdr3_aa: CASTQAGWGAEAFF
v_call: TRBV11-2; d_call: NA; cdr3_aa: CASSSAWGYQETQYF
v_call: TRBV5-1; d_call: NA; cdr3_aa: CASRSGRRGDEKLFF
v_call: TRBV28; d_call: NA; cdr3_aa: CASRRVLGEKLFF
v_call: TRBV28; d_call: TRBD2; cdr3_aa: CASSSSGGGYYNEQFF
v_call: TRBV5-6; d_call: NA; cdr3_aa: CASSYYPNTGELFF
v_call: TRBV7-2; d_call: NA; cdr3_aa: CASSLTRQVTSEQFF
v_call: TRBV5-1; d_call: NA; cdr3_aa: CASRWDDGRDTQYF
v_call: TRBV7-3; d_call: TRBD2; cdr3_aa: CASSHTSANTGELFF
v_call: TRBV11-1; d_call: TRBD1; cdr3_aa: CASSPTGTANTEAFF